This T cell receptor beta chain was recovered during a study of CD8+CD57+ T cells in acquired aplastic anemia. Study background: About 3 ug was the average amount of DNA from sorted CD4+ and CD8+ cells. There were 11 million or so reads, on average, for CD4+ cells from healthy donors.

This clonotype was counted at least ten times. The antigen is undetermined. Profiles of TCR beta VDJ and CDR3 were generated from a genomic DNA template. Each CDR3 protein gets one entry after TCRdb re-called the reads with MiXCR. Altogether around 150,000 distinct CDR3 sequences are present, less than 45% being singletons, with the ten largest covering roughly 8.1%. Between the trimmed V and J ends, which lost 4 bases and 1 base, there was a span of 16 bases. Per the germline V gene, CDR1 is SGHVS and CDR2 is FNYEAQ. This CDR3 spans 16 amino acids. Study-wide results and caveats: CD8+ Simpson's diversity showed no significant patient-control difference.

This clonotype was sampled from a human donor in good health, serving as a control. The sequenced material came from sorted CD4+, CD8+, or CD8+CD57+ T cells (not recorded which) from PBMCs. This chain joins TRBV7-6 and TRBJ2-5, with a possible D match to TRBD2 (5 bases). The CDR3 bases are TGTGCCAGCAGCTCGGGGATCGGACCGGGCCAAGAGACCCAGTACTTC. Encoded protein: CASSSGIGPGQETQYF.